Listed below are T cell receptor beta chains from one sample, sequenced in a study of blood T cell repertoires in COVID-19. Using immunoSEQ multiplex PCR, the repertoire was profiled, and TCRdb retains in-frame clones only, with some absent. There are some 50,000 clones in the sample; around 82% occur only once, and around 7% lies in the top ten. The material sequenced was peripheral blood. The receptor set was obtained from a man between 40 and 49 years old with acute or convalescent COVID-19. Each CDR3 is given with its conserved first and last residue. The D gene is left open where the match is weak. Expanded clones get a size class; other rows say once, few or many, or leave the size out.

v_gene	d_gene	abundance	j_gene	CDR3aa	CDR3nt
TRBV3-1/TRBV3-2	NA	NA	TRBJ2-5	CASSQDITRGETQYF	TGTGCCAGCAGCCAAGACATCACCAGAGGGGAGACCCAGTACTTC
TRBV2	NA	NA	TRBJ1-1	CASDGGRAFF	TGTGCCAGTGATGGTGGGAGAGCTTTCTTT
TRBV7-2	TRBD2	few	TRBJ2-1	CASGLSGGNEQFF	TGTGCCAGCGGACTTAGCGGGGGGAATGAGCAGTTCTTC
TRBV28	NA	NA	TRBJ1-6	CASSPPRARSSPLHF	TGTGCCAGCAGCCCCCCGCGGGCGCGGAGCTCACCCCTCCACTTT
TRBV7-2	NA	NA	TRBJ2-6	CASSLMGASGANVLTF	TGTGCCAGCAGCTTAATGGGGGCGTCTGGGGCCAACGTCCTGACTTTC
TRBV7-2	NA	NA	TRBJ2-5	CASSFKWGLETQYF	TGTGCCAGCAGCTTTAAATGGGGGCTAGAGACCCAGTACTTC
TRBV2	TRBD2	NA	TRBJ2-3	CASSSLAGAADTQYF	TGTGCCAGCAGTTCCCTAGCGGGGGCGGCGGATACGCAGTATTTT
TRBV2	TRBD1	few	TRBJ1-5	CASSVWDSSNQPQHF	TGTGCCAGCAGTGTCTGGGACAGTAGCAATCAGCCCCAGCATTTT
TRBV6-6	TRBD1	NA	TRBJ1-1	CASSPGQGDTEAFF	TGTGCCAGCAGTCCAGGACAGGGAGACACTGAAGCTTTCTTT
TRBV6-1	TRBD1	NA	TRBJ1-3	CASSEVRGLRGLGNTIYF	TGTGCCAGCAGTGAAGTTCGGGGCCTCAGGGGGCTTGGAAACACCATATATTTT
TRBV13	TRBD1	NA	TRBJ1-6	CASSRDRVSPLHF	TGTGCCAGCAGCCGGGACAGGGTTTCACCCCTCCACTTT
TRBV2	TRBD1	NA	TRBJ2-7	CASSSRTGKVGEQYF	TGTGCCAGCAGTTCCCGGACAGGCAAGGTCGGCGAGCAGTACTTC
TRBV5-1	NA	NA	TRBJ1-2	CASSLSQGYYGYTF	TGCGCCAGCAGCCTGTCCCAGGGTTACTATGGCTACACCTTC
TRBV5-1	NA	NA	TRBJ2-5	CASSLGLEETQYF	TGCGCCAGCAGCTTGGGACTAGAAGAGACCCAGTACTTC
TRBV7-8	NA	NA	TRBJ2-7	CASSLDEARGYEQYF	TGTGCCAGCAGCTTAGATGAAGCCAGGGGCTACGAGCAGTACTTC
TRBV4-2	TRBD1	NA	TRBJ1-2	CASSQDGTARYGYTF	TGTGCCAGCAGCCAAGATGGGACAGCCCGCTATGGCTACACCTTC
TRBV4-3	TRBD2	once	TRBJ2-3	CASSQDLAGGPDTQYF	TGCGCCAGCAGCCAAGATCTAGCGGGGGGGCCAGATACGCAGTATTTT
TRBV5-5	NA	NA	TRBJ1-2	CASSLRETANYGYTF	TGTGCCAGCAGCTTGCGAGAGACAGCGAACTATGGCTACACCTTC
TRBV5-1	TRBD1	few	TRBJ1-2	CASSLGTGAYGYTF	TGCGCCAGCAGCCTGGGGACAGGGGCCTATGGCTACACCTTC
TRBV5-4	NA	NA	TRBJ1-1	CASSFKGRDTEAFF	TGTGCCAGCAGCTTTAAGGGGAGGGACACTGAAGCTTTCTTT
TRBV29-1	TRBD1	NA	TRBJ1-1	CSVESGWGTGGRRMPNTEAFF	TGCAGCGTTGAAAGCGGATGGGGGACAGGGGGGCGGAGAATGCCGAACACTGAAGCTTTCTTT
TRBV3-1/TRBV3-2	NA	NA	TRBJ2-3	CASSQAGGAADTQYF	TGTGCCAGCAGCCAAGCGGGGGGCGCGGCAGATACGCAGTATTTT
TRBV20-1	NA	NA	TRBJ1-2	CSGDTGYGYTF	TGCAGTGGGGACACGGGCTATGGCTACACCTTC
TRBV2	NA	NA	TRBJ1-1	CASSVLEAFF	TGTGCCAGCAGTGTTTTAGAAGCTTTCTTT
TRBV6-5	TRBD2	NA	TRBJ2-3	CASSFLAGGSTDTQYF	TGTGCCAGCAGTTTTTTGGCGGGGGGGAGCACAGATACGCAGTATTTT
TRBV5-1	TRBD1	NA	TRBJ1-1	CASSLTGSNTEAFF	TGCGCCAGCAGCCTGACAGGGTCCAACACTGAAGCTTTCTTT
TRBV30	NA	few	TRBJ1-4	CAWSVPGQGKEKLFF	TGTGCCTGGAGTGTACCTGGGCAGGGGAAAGAAAAACTGTTTTTT
TRBV27	TRBD2	NA	TRBJ2-1	CASSLWGGSYNEQFF	TGTGCCAGCAGTTTATGGGGGGGTAGTTACAATGAGCAGTTCTTC
TRBV5-1	NA	NA	TRBJ2-7	CASSLAPTGSLSYEQYF	TGCGCCAGCAGCTTGGCCCCCACAGGGTCCCTATCCTACGAGCAGTACTTC
TRBV11-2	NA	NA	TRBJ1-2	CASSLDLPGLGYGYTF	TGTGCCAGCAGCTTAGACTTACCAGGGTTGGGCTATGGCTACACCTTC
TRBV6-7	TRBD1	NA	TRBJ2-7	CASSCPDRGGHEQYF	TGTGCCAGCAGTTGCCCGGACAGGGGAGGGCACGAGCAGTACTTC
TRBV3-1/TRBV3-2	NA	NA	TRBJ1-3	CASSQRLTMNSGNTIYF	TGTGCCAGCAGCCAACGCCTCACAATGAATTCGGGAAACACCATATATTTT
TRBV5-1	TRBD2	NA	TRBJ2-1	CASSLVGLAVNEQFF	TGCGCCAGCAGCTTGGTAGGACTAGCGGTAAATGAGCAGTTCTTC
TRBV3-1/TRBV3-2	NA	NA	TRBJ1-6	CASTLGGGGGNSPLHF	TGTGCCAGCACCCTGGGGGGGGGCGGTGGGAATTCACCCCTCCACTTT
TRBV3-1/TRBV3-2	TRBD1	few	TRBJ1-4	CASRGTAATNEKLFF	TGTGCCAGCAGGGGGACAGCTGCAACTAATGAAAAACTGTTTTTT
TRBV18	TRBD2	NA	TRBJ2-7	CASSLQERGYEQYF	TGTGCCAGCTCACTACAAGAGCGGGGGTACGAGCAGTACTTC
TRBV5-5	NA	NA	TRBJ1-4	CASSLQGGGEKLFF	TGTGCCAGCAGTCTGCAGGGTGGCGGCGAAAAACTGTTTTTT
TRBV28	NA	NA	TRBJ1-4	CASSLNDGGKLFF	TGTGCCAGCAGTTTGAACGACGGAGGAAAACTGTTTTTT
TRBV6-5	TRBD1	many	TRBJ1-5	CASRGQGDQPQHF	TGTGCCAGCAGAGGACAGGGCGATCAGCCCCAGCATTTT